This T cell receptor (beta chain) was found in a study of blood T cell repertoires in COVID-19. As for this clone: Compared with germline, one end of the junction differs, possibly owing to a read error.

This CDR3 is 13 amino acids long. Germline V gene data show CDR1 as SGDLS and CDR2 as YYNGEE. Sequencing used immunoSEQ multiplex PCR; TCRdb keeps in-frame clones, though not all of them. The sample comprises some 350,000 clones, 89% of which are singletons, and about 2.9% rests with the top ten. Material for sequencing was peripheral blood. This TCR was recovered from a woman in her twenties or thirties with COVID-19, enrolled during active disease. The chain recombines TRBV9 with TRBJ1-1; 9 bases map to TRBD1. The CDR3 spells CASSLGTGTLDGF. The CDR3 bases are TGTGCCAGCAGCTTAGGGACAGGGACCCTTGACGGGTTT.